The rows below give T cell receptor beta chains drawn from one sample of a study of OX40 agonist ivuxolimab in advanced cancers. The repertoire was sequenced with immunoSEQ multiplex PCR; TCRdb's copy has only in-frame clones and lacks some. Of approximately 13,000 clones in the sample, around 77% are singletons; the top ten hold 13% to 15%. Specimen: CD4+ or CD8+ T cells sorted from blood, collected in a trial of the OX40 agonist ivuxolimab. These TCRs come from an adult with an advanced solid tumor such as melanoma, head and neck, liver or kidney cancer. CDR3s include the opening cysteine and the closing phenylalanine or tryptophan. The D gene is left open where the match is weak. Rows give clone size only sometimes, using once, few, many, or a class for an expanded clone.

TRBJ1-5 TRBV19 TRBD1 - CASSRDRGQNQPQHF TGTGCCAGTAGTAGGGACAGGGGACAGAATCAGCCCCAGCATTTT
TRBJ2-5 TRBV7-9 - - CASSARQVGAEETQYF TGTGCCAGCAGCGCCAGACAGGTTGGGGCCGAGGAGACCCAGTACTTC
TRBJ2-1 TRBV4-1 - - CASSQDHYNEQFF TGCGCCAGCAGCCAGGACCACTACAATGAGCAGTTCTTC
TRBJ2-5 TRBV27 TRBD2 - CASSPLSGGAETQYF TGTGCCAGCAGCCCACTTAGCGGGGGAGCGGAGACCCAGTACTTC
TRBJ2-7 TRBV5-8 - - CASRPGISGSYEQYF TGTGCCAGCAGACCAGGAATCTCGGGCTCCTACGAGCAGTACTTC
TRBJ2-7 TRBV18 - once CASSRDYEQYF TGTGCCAGCTCACGGGACTACGAGCAGTACTTC
TRBJ2-3 TRBV7-8 TRBD2 - CASSLAMTSGESGTQYF TGTGCCAGCAGCTTAGCCATGACTAGCGGGGAGAGCGGTACGCAGTATTTT
TRBJ2-1 TRBV7-6 TRBD2 - CASSLAGGPVSSYNEQFF TGTGCCAGCAGCTTAGCGGGAGGGCCGGTTAGCTCCTACAATGAGCAGTTCTTC
TRBJ2-5 TRBV12-5 - few CASGFSLATETQYF TGTGCTAGTGGTTTTTCCTTAGCGACAGAGACCCAGTACTTC
TRBJ2-1 TRBV5-1 TRBD2 - CASSLVSSGGDNEQFF TGCGCCAGCAGCTTGGTGTCTAGCGGGGGTGACAATGAGCAGTTCTTC
TRBJ2-2 TRBV14 - - CASSLTGSFTGELFF TGTGCCAGCAGCCTCACGGGGTCATTCACCGGGGAGCTGTTTTTT
TRBJ2-7 TRBV7-6 - - CASSYRGGGAPTYEQYF TGTGCCAGCAGCTACCGCGGAGGGGGCGCACCCACCTACGAGCAGTACTTC
TRBJ2-7 TRBV6-1 - - CASGAYEQYF TGTGCCAGCGGCGCCTACGAGCAGTACTTC
TRBJ1-2 TRBV7-9 - few CASSRSDSGHVYGYTF TGTGCCAGCAGCCGGAGCGACAGTGGGCACGTCTATGGCTACACCTTC
TRBJ2-5 TRBV4-2 - - CASSQEQGLRETQYF TGTGCCAGCAGCCAGGAACAGGGCCTGAGGGAGACCCAGTACTTC
TRBJ2-2 TRBV7-6 TRBD2 - CASTPLAGVGTGELFF TGTGCCAGCACCCCCCTCGCGGGAGTGGGCACCGGGGAGCTGTTTTTT
TRBJ2-7 TRBV5-1 TRBD2 once CASSSGGNSYEQYF TGCGCCAGCAGCTCCGGGGGGAACTCCTACGAGCAGTACTTC
TRBJ2-5 TRBV5-1 TRBD2 - CASSVGLAGAQETQYF TGCGCCAGCAGCGTAGGACTAGCGGGGGCCCAAGAGACCCAGTACTTC
TRBJ2-1 TRBV4-1 TRBD2 - CASSPTRGGEPTNEQFF TGCGCCAGCAGCCCGACTCGCGGGGGGGAACCAACCAATGAGCAGTTCTTC
TRBJ2-2 TRBV4-1 - - CASSQEFRTTSTGELFF TGCGCCAGCAGCCAAGAGTTTCGGACTACCTCCACCGGGGAGCTGTTTTTT
TRBJ1-1 TRBV27 - - CASSRAENTEAFF TGTGCCAGCAGCAGGGCTGAGAACACTGAAGCTTTCTTT
TRBJ1-4 TRBV30 TRBD1 few CACDRGNEKLFF TGTGCCTGTGACAGGGGCAATGAAAAACTGTTTTTT
TRBJ2-2 TRBV7-6 - - CASSSPPTGELFF TGTGCCAGCAGCTCACCCCCCACCGGGGAGCTGTTTTTT
TRBJ1-5 TRBV18 - - CASSPPESNQPQHF TGTGCCAGCTCACCACCAGAAAGCAATCAGCCCCAGCATTTT
TRBJ2-2 TRBV5-1 - - CASSSTPSGELFF TGCGCCAGCAGCTCGACTCCTTCCGGGGAGCTGTTTTTT
TRBJ2-5 TRBV9 TRBD2 - CASSPPLAQETQYF TGTGCCAGCAGCCCCCCACTAGCGCAAGAGACCCAGTACTTC
TRBJ2-1 TRBV2 - - CASSEKGFSYNEQFF TGTGCCAGCAGTGAAAAGGGGTTCTCCTACAATGAGCAGTTCTTC
TRBJ2-7 TRBV7-9 - - CASSPTVTYEQYF TGTGCCAGCAGCCCCACGGTCACCTACGAGCAGTACTTC
TRBJ1-4 TRBV7-2 - - CASSLETPRSLNEKLFF TGTGCCAGCAGCTTGGAGACTCCAAGGAGCCTTAATGAAAAACTGTTTTTT
TRBJ2-1 TRBV6-5 - - CASSPTGPHNEQFF TGTGCCAGCAGCCCCACCGGGCCACACAATGAGCAGTTCTTC
TRBJ2-4 TRBV6-4 - - CASSERRGPLAKNIQYF TGTGCCAGCAGTGAAAGAAGGGGACCTCTAGCCAAAAACATTCAGTACTTC
TRBJ2-1 TRBV2 - - CASSDIQGDNEQFF TGTGCCAGCAGTGATATACAGGGAGACAATGAGCAGTTCTTC
TRBJ1-1 TRBV29-1 - - CSVESGLAELNTEAFF TGCAGCGTTGAGTCCGGGTTGGCAGAGTTGAACACTGAAGCTTTCTTT
TRBJ2-1 TRBV19 - - CASSFPGQNNEQFF TGTGCCAGTAGTTTTCCTGGACAGAACAATGAGCAGTTCTTC
TRBJ2-1 TRBV11-3 - - CASSPPGDNEQFF TGTGCCAGCAGCCCCCCCGGAGACAATGAGCAGTTCTTC
TRBJ1-2 TRBV12-5 TRBD1 - CASGLGTGIFDGYTF TGTGCTAGTGGTTTGGGGACAGGGATCTTTGATGGCTACACCTTC
TRBJ1-1 TRBV30 - few CAWSQAQWTEAFF TGTGCCTGGAGCCAAGCCCAGTGGACTGAAGCTTTCTTT
TRBJ1-2 TRBV6-1 - once CASSESPGEGSYTF TGTGCCAGCAGTGAATCCCCAGGGGAGGGTAGCTACACCTTC
TRBJ2-7 TRBV7-9 - - CASSYGGQTYEQYF TGTGCCAGCAGCTATGGCGGGCAGACCTACGAGCAGTACTTC
TRBJ2-6 TRBV27 - - CASSLRTGKGSVYSGANVLTF TGTGCCAGCAGTTTACGCACAGGGAAGGGTTCAGTTTACTCTGGGGCCAACGTCCTGACTTTC
TRBJ2-7 TRBV7-9 TRBD1 once CASSQTGQGPYPTRYEQYF TGTGCCAGCAGCCAAACCGGACAGGGGCCGTACCCAACCCGCTACGAGCAGTACTTC
TRBJ2-7 TRBV5-5 - - CASSLLDRTISYEQYF TGTGCCAGCAGCTTGCTCGACAGGACCATCTCCTACGAGCAGTACTTC
TRBJ2-7 TRBV9 TRBD2 once CASSVRGDHEQYF TGTGCCAGCAGCGTACGGGGGGACCACGAGCAGTACTTC
TRBJ2-3 TRBV9 TRBD1 - CASSTTGGPDTQYF TGTGCCAGCAGCACCACAGGGGGCCCGGATACGCAGTATTTT
TRBJ2-7 TRBV30 TRBD2 - CAWSVREGEYEQYF TGTGCCTGGAGTGTACGGGAGGGGGAGTACGAGCAGTACTTC
TRBJ2-3 TRBV9 - medium-sized CASSVEASTDTQYF TGTGCCAGCAGCGTAGAGGCTTCTACAGATACGCAGTATTTT
TRBJ2-3 TRBV9 TRBD2 - CASSLSGGFTDTQYF TGTGCCAGCAGCCTTAGCGGGGGGTTCACAGATACGCAGTATTTT
TRBJ2-7 TRBV6-1 TRBD2 once CASSEWTSQSRYEQYF TGTGCCAGCAGTGAATGGACTAGCCAGTCGCGCTACGAGCAGTACTTC
TRBJ2-1 TRBV4-2 TRBD2 - CASSQWGSGGLSNEQFF TGTGCCAGCAGCCAATGGGGAAGCGGGGGGCTAAGTAATGAGCAGTTCTTC
TRBJ1-4 TRBV6-1 - - CASSEDGANEKLFF TGTGCCAGCAGTGAGGACGGCGCTAATGAAAAACTGTTTTTT
TRBJ1-1 TRBV27 - - CASSKNRHSNTEAFF TGTGCCAGCAGTAAAAACAGACATTCGAACACTGAAGCTTTCTTT
TRBJ2-5 TRBV5-1 - - CASSSPRRDTQETQYF TGCGCCAGCAGCTCCCCCCGGCGGGACACCCAAGAGACCCAGTACTTC
TRBJ2-3 TRBV7-9 - - CASSFIDTQYF TGTGCCAGCAGCTTTATAGATACGCAGTATTTT
TRBJ2-1 TRBV27 TRBD2 - CASSPGLVGPLFF TGTGCCAGCAGCCCAGGACTAGTGGGGCCATTGTTCTTC
TRBJ1-2 TRBV30 - - CAWSVAFNYGYTF TGTGCCTGGAGTGTCGCTTTTAACTATGGCTACACCTTC
TRBJ2-7 TRBV6-1 TRBD1 medium-sized CASSLGQGSSYEQYF TGTGCCAGCAGTCTTGGACAGGGGAGCTCCTACGAGCAGTACTTC
TRBJ1-2 TRBV5-1 TRBD1 - CASSLSGQGYGYTF TGCGCCAGCAGCTTGTCGGGACAGGGGTATGGCTACACCTTC
TRBJ1-2 TRBV19 - - CASSPRNLNYGYTF TGTGCCAGTAGCCCGAGGAACTTGAACTATGGCTACACCTTC
TRBJ1-1 TRBV5-1 TRBD1 - CASSLPGTGGVNTEAFF TGCGCCAGCAGCTTGCCCGGGACAGGGGGCGTTAACACTGAAGCTTTCTTT